One and the same sample provided the 20 T cell receptor beta chains below, sequenced in a study of blood T cell repertoires in COVID-19. TCRdb keeps only in-frame clones here, not all; method: immunoSEQ multiplex PCR. The data contain roughly 40,000 clones, around 79% of them singletons. Sequencing was done on a sample of peripheral blood. Receptor source: a woman older than 75 with acute or convalescent COVID-19.

The chain recombines TRBV6-6 with TRBJ1-1; D call uncertain. The CDR3 has 12 amino acids. The germline V gene encodes CDR1 MNHNY and CDR2 SVGAGI (reference sequence). Trimming pared 8 bases from V and 2 bases from J, leaving 9 bases between. CDR3 in amino acids: CASLSLNTEAFF. DNA of the CDR3: TGTGCCAGCTTATCCTTAAACACTGAAGCTTTCTTT.

V usage is TRBV6-6 and J usage is TRBJ2-7; 10 positions match TRBD2. Germline CDR1 is MNHNY and CDR2 is SVGAGI (reference sequence). J was trimmed by 13 bases and V by 6 bases; bases with no gene match: 12. This CDR3 is built from 13 residues. CDR3 sequence: CASSPGGLATVYF. CDR3 DNA sequence: TGTGCCAGCAGCCCCGGGGGACTAGCGACAGTATACTTC.

The CDR3 region is CASSLWTATNSPLHF. CDR3 DNA: TGTGCCAGCAGCCTTTGGACAGCTACTAATTCACCCCTCCACTTT. This chain uses TRBV14 with TRBJ1-6; D is perhaps TRBD1 (6 bases). V was trimmed by 4 bases and J by 6 bases, leaving 13 bases between them. Germline lookup yields CDR1 SGHDN and CDR2 FVKESK. The CDR3 is 15 amino acids. Full variable domain (rest looked up from reference TRBV14 and TRBJ1-6): EAGVTQFPSHSVIEKGQTVTLRCDPISGHDNLYWYRRVMGKEIKFLLHFVKESKQDESGMPNNRFLAERTGGTYSTLKVQPAELEDSGVYFCASSLWTATNSPLHFGNGTRLTVT.

Only a few counts were recorded for this clone. The V call is TRBV15, the J call TRBJ1-1; D gene ambiguous. The V end was cut by 0 bases, the J end by 2 bases, with 4 bases between. The CDR3 is 13 residues long. Germline V gene lookup returns CDR1 LNHNV and CDR2 YYDKDF (reference sequence). The chain's CDR3 is CATSRDLNTEAFF. CDR3 in DNA: TGTGCCACCAGCAGAGATCTCAACACTGAAGCTTTCTTT.

This clone was seen a handful of times. The chain joins TRBV7-2 to TRBJ1-5, with TRBD1 as a possible D gene (5 bases). The CDR3 extends over 15 amino acids. Germline CDR1 and CDR2: SGHTA and FQGNSA. V was shortened by 4 bases and J by 2 bases, with 12 bases between the two germline ends. Here the CDR3 DNA reads TGTGCCAGCAGCTCCTGGGGGGGAGGCAATCAGCCCCAGCATTTT. Its translation is CASSSWGGGNQPQHF.

The chain has TRBV7-8 and TRBJ2-7; TRBD2 aligns across 7 bases. The CDR3 runs to 14 residues. CDR1 SGHVS and CDR2 FQNEAQ come from the germline V gene. The J segment lost 4 bases and the V segment lost 0 bases, leaving 3 bases of the junction unmatched. CDR3 in DNA: TGTGCCAGCAGCTTAGCCAGCGGGGTGTACGAGCAGTACTTC. The encoded protein is CASSLASGVYEQYF.

The rearrangement joins TRBV16 to TRBJ1-5; no reliable D call. The CDR3 covers 14 residues. The germline V gene has CDR1 KGHSY and CDR2 FQNENV. Trimming cost V 0 bases and J 7 bases, with 10 bases left between them. The CDR3 spells CASSQSAARQPQHF. The CDR3 nucleotides read TGTGCCAGCAGCCAATCGGCGGCCCGACAGCCCCAGCATTTT.

The CDR3 nucleotides read TGTGCCAGCAGCTTTACCTTAACTAGCGGGAGTGTAAACGAGCAGTACTTC. This encodes CASSFTLTSGSVNEQYF. The chain joins TRBV7-6 to TRBJ2-7, with 11 bases that match TRBD2. V gave up 3 bases and J gave up 5 bases; unmatched junction bases: 12. Germline CDR1 reads SGHVS; CDR2 reads FNYEAQ. The CDR3 consists of 17 residues.

The genes are TRBV3-1 (or the pseudogene TRBV3-2) and TRBJ2-7; 8 bases agree with TRBD1. This CDR3 has 16 residues. V shed 3 bases and J 3 bases; nucleotides not matched to a gene: 10. CDR1 is LGHDT, CDR2 YNNKEL, per germline (reference sequence). DNA of the CDR3: TGTGCCAGCAGCCACAACTCCGGGACAGGCTTCTACGAGCAGTACTTC. This gives the protein CASSHNSGTGFYEQYF.

This chain connects TRBV30 to TRBJ2-1; a possible D gene is TRBD1 (5 bases). The CDR3 is 13 residues long. The V gene's germline CDR1 is GTSNPN and CDR2 SVGIG (reference sequence). Deletions cut 8 bases from V and 2 bases from J, with 13 bases between. In DNA, the CDR3 is TGTGCCGTCAGGGATAGTGCCTACAATGAGCAGTTCTTC. Protein sequence: CAVRDSAYNEQFF.

The rearrangement uses TRBV12-3 or TRBV12-4 and TRBJ1-4; possible D gene TRBD1, 6 bases. V was shortened by 6 bases and J by 7 bases, with 12 bases between the two germline ends. This CDR3 comprises 13 residues. The CDR3 sequence is CASSIQGPEKLFF. The CDR3 DNA follows: TGTGCCAGCAGCATACAGGGTCCTGAAAAACTGTTTTTT.

The chain links TRBV7-6 to TRBJ2-7; 7 nucleotides agree with TRBD1. V gave up 1 base and J gave up 2 bases; unmatched junction bases: 5. The germline V gene has CDR1 SGHVS and CDR2 FNYEAQ. This CDR3 region has 15 residues. The chain's CDR3 is CASSLGAGGAYEQYF. In nucleotides, the CDR3 is TGTGCCAGCAGCTTAGGGGCAGGGGGAGCCTACGAGCAGTACTTC.

The chain has TRBV5-1 and TRBJ2-3; tentative D call: TRBD2 (5 bases). The CDR3 totals 14 residues. The germline V and J ends were trimmed by 4 bases and 6 bases, with 15 bases remaining between them. Germline V lookup: CDR1 SGHRS, CDR2 YFSETQ. This chain's CDR3 is CASSRTSSMDTQYF. CDR3 DNA: TGCGCCAGCAGCAGGACTTCCAGTATGGATACGCAGTATTTT.

The V and J genes are TRBV4-2 and TRBJ2-7; the match to TRBD2 covers 8 bases. V trimming: 1 base; J trimming: 4 bases; junction bases outside the gene matches: 9. The CDR3 has 16 residues. The germline CDR1 and CDR2 sequences are LGHNA and YNFKEQ. The CDR3 DNA follows: TGTGCCAGCAGCCAAGGGTTAGGTAGCGGGACATACGAGCAGTACTTC. Its translation is CASSQGLGSGTYEQYF.

The rearrangement links TRBV6-2 or TRBV6-3 to TRBJ2-1; 7 bases align to TRBD2. Trimming took 2 bases from V and 11 from J; bases not matched to a gene: 3. The CDR3 is 12 residues long. Germline V gives CDR1 MNHEY, CDR2 SVGEGT. The CDR3 bases are TGTGCCAGCAGTTACGCGGGAGCGAAGCAGTTCTTC. It yields the protein CASSYAGAKQFF.

In its sample, this clone was seen a few times. The rearrangement uses TRBV7-2 and TRBJ2-1; 8 bases are shared with TRBD2. This CDR3 is 14 amino acids long. Germline CDR1 SGHTA, CDR2 FQGNSA. V dropped 4 bases and J dropped 7; count of bases not matched to a gene: 6. CDR3 in amino acids: CASSSRTSRNEQFF. CDR3 coding DNA: TGTGCCAGCAGCTCCAGGACTAGCCGGAATGAGCAGTTCTTC.

The chain uses TRBV5-8 and TRBJ2-7; weak D call: TRBD2 (6 bases). The CDR3 runs to 13 residues. Trimming left V 4 bases short and J 2 bases short, with 10 bases between. Germline CDR1 is SGHTS and CDR2 is YDEGEE. CDR3 sequence: CASSQGGPYEQYF. Here the CDR3 DNA reads TGTGCCAGCAGCCAAGGAGGGCCCTACGAGCAGTACTTC. The variable domain in full, completed from reference TRBV5-8 and TRBJ2-7, reads EAGVTQSPTHLIKTRGQQATLRCSPISGHTSVYWYQQALGLGLQFLLWYDEGEERNRGNFPPRFSGRQFPNYSSELNVNALELEDSALYLCASSQGGPYEQYFGPGTRLTVT.

This chain connects TRBV27 to TRBJ1-2; D is perhaps TRBD1 (5 bases). V lost 2 bases, J lost 4 bases, and 11 bases lay in between. This CDR3 is 14 amino acids long. CDR1 and CDR2 from the germline V gene are MNHEY and SMNVEV (reference sequence). The CDR3 protein is CASSLRGDRYGYTF. The CDR3 nucleotides are TGTGCCAGCAGTTTAAGGGGTGACCGCTATGGCTACACCTTC.

The CDR3 nucleotides are TGTGCCAGCAGCTTGGGGACTAGCGGGAGTTACTCCTACAATGAGCAGTTCTTC. Translating it yields CASSLGTSGSYSYNEQFF. The chain joins TRBV7-7 to TRBJ2-1, with 14 bases fitting TRBD2. Looked up from germline, CDR1 is SSHAT and CDR2 is FNYEAQ (reference sequence). There are 18 residues in the CDR3. V lost 3 bases to trimming and J lost 0 bases; unmatched junction nucleotides: 4.

The chain couples TRBV7-9 to TRBJ2-5, with D possibly TRBD2 on 5 matching bases. Germline V lookup: CDR1 SEHNR, CDR2 FQNEAQ (reference sequence). The CDR3 contains 15 residues. Deletions cut 6 bases from V and 2 bases from J, with 16 bases between. CDR3 bases: TGTGCCAGCAGACCATGGGGTAGCGCGCAAGAGACCCAGTACTTC. This encodes CASRPWGSAQETQYF.